This is a list of T cell receptor beta chains from one sample in a study of PD-1 blockade in classical Hodgkin lymphoma. Using immunoSEQ multiplex PCR, the repertoire was profiled, and TCRdb retains in-frame clones only, with some absent. This table has roughly 50,000 clones, over 75% appearing once. This material consisted of peripheral blood mononuclear cells (PBMCs), taken at baseline. Every receptor here comes from a human donor with classical Hodgkin lymphoma. Each CDR3 is given with its conserved first and last residue. The D gene is left open where the match is weak. Some rows mark clone size as missing; the rest say once, few, many or name a class of expanded clone.

abundance	v_gene	d_gene	j_gene	CDR3aa	CDR3nt
.	TRBV14	.	TRBJ1-4	CASSRETGTSTNEKLFF	TGTGCCAGCAGCCGAGAGACAGGAACTTCAACTAATGAAAAACTGTTTTTT
.	TRBV10-1	TRBD2	TRBJ2-1	CASSLSGGAYNEQFF	TGCGCCAGCAGCTTAAGCGGGGGGGCTTACAATGAGCAGTTCTTC
.	TRBV6-5	TRBD2	TRBJ2-3	CASSYSSGGFGDTQYF	TGTGCCAGCAGTTACTCTTCGGGAGGGTTCGGAGATACGCAGTATTTT
once	TRBV18	.	TRBJ2-5	CASSPRRGLETQYF	TGTGCCAGCTCACCACGGAGGGGGCTAGAGACCCAGTACTTC
.	TRBV6-4	TRBD2	TRBJ2-3	CASLGSGSSTDTQYF	TGTGCCAGCCTGGGTAGCGGGTCTAGCACAGATACGCAGTATTTT
.	TRBV7-2	.	TRBJ1-1	CASSSGPGNAEAFF	TGTGCCAGCAGTTCAGGGCCAGGGAACGCTGAAGCTTTCTTT
once	TRBV7-3	TRBD1	TRBJ2-5	CASSLGQGVTQYF	TGTGCCAGCAGCTTGGGACAGGGGGTGACCCAGTACTTC
.	TRBV6-6	.	TRBJ1-2	CASKRENYGYTF	TGTGCCAGCAAGAGGGAGAACTATGGCTACACCTTC
medium-sized	TRBV10-3	.	TRBJ2-7	CAITKDSPYEQYF	TGTGCCATCACCAAGGACAGCCCCTACGAGCAGTACTTC
.	TRBV5-1	.	TRBJ1-5	CASSLAGAGQPQHF	TGCGCCAGCAGCTTGGCAGGGGCCGGACAGCCCCAGCATTTT
few	TRBV5-1	.	TRBJ2-1	CASSPDEGFYNEQFF	TGCGCCAGCAGCCCGGATGAGGGGTTTTACAATGAGCAGTTCTTC
.	TRBV29-1	TRBD1	TRBJ1-2	CSAGQGASGNGYTF	TGCAGCGCCGGACAGGGGGCGTCCGGTAACGGCTACACCTTC
.	TRBV2	.	TRBJ2-6	CASSEARRSGANVLTF	TGTGCCAGCAGTGAAGCGCGGAGGAGTGGGGCCAACGTCCTGACTTTC
once	TRBV13	.	TRBJ2-1	CASSFPRGLYNEQFF	TGTGCCAGCAGCTTTCCTAGGGGCCTCTACAATGAGCAGTTCTTC
.	TRBV11-2	TRBD1	TRBJ1-4	CASSLDPGTVGKLFF	TGTGCCAGCAGCTTAGATCCGGGGACAGTCGGAAAACTGTTTTTT
.	TRBV18	.	TRBJ1-2	CASSPASQGYGYTF	TGTGCCAGCTCACCTGCGAGCCAGGGATATGGCTACACCTTC
.	TRBV7-9	TRBD2	TRBJ2-1	CASSSRRRERNEQFF	TGTGCCAGCAGCTCAAGGAGGCGGGAGAGGAATGAGCAGTTCTTC
once	TRBV7-9	.	TRBJ1-1	CASSLPRDVWDRTEAFF	TGTGCCAGCAGCCTACCCAGGGACGTCTGGGATAGAACTGAAGCTTTCTTT
.	TRBV5-8	.	TRBJ1-3	CASSRPGNTIYF	TGTGCCAGCAGCCGTCCTGGAAACACCATATATTTT
once	TRBV18	.	TRBJ1-2	CASSPPHQGEGYTF	TGTGCCAGCTCACCCCCCCACCAGGGAGAGGGCTACACCTTC
.	TRBV18	.	TRBJ1-2	CASSPQPGSYGYTF	TGTGCCAGCTCACCACAGCCAGGAAGCTATGGCTACACCTTC
.	TRBV4-2	.	TRBJ2-7	CASSQGSGLPHEQYF	TGTGCCAGCAGCCAAGGGTCAGGACTTCCCCACGAGCAGTACTTC
.	TRBV11-3	.	TRBJ1-1	CASSLVPQGYTEAFF	TGTGCCAGCAGCTTAGTCCCTCAGGGATACACTGAAGCTTTCTTT
.	TRBV6-5	.	TRBJ2-1	CASSSGGQQGRFF	TGTGCCAGCAGCTCCGGGGGACAACAGGGGAGGTTCTTC
.	TRBV29-1	TRBD2	TRBJ2-3	CTPSGIGPSTDTQYF	TGCACCCCTAGCGGGATTGGACCTAGCACAGATACGCAGTATTTT
once	TRBV18	TRBD1	TRBJ1-1	CASSADRVWTEAFF	TGTGCCAGCTCAGCCGACAGGGTCTGGACTGAAGCTTTCTTT
.	TRBV19	.	TRBJ1-2	CASIGGTHYGYTF	TGTGCCAGTATTGGGGGAACCCACTATGGCTACACCTTC
.	TRBV27	.	TRBJ1-5	CASSLLGNQPQHF	TGTGCCAGCAGTTTGTTGGGGAATCAGCCCCAGCATTTT
.	TRBV6-5	.	TRBJ1-1	CASGGALGVEAFF	TGTGCCAGCGGCGGGGCACTAGGGGTAGAAGCTTTCTTT
.	TRBV11-2	.	TRBJ2-5	CASSFDSGSTQYF	TGTGCCAGCAGCTTCGACTCAGGGTCGACCCAGTACTTC
.	TRBV7-9	TRBD2	TRBJ2-7	CASSQSGRADEQYF	TGTGCCAGCAGCCAAAGCGGGAGGGCCGACGAGCAGTACTTC
.	TRBV4-3	.	TRBJ1-5	CASSQDMGTQPQHF	TGCGCCAGCAGCCAAGATATGGGGACACAGCCCCAGCATTTT
once	TRBV20-1	.	TRBJ1-1	CSARENQEAFF	TGCAGTGCTAGAGAGAATCAAGAAGCTTTCTTT
.	TRBV7-8	TRBD2	TRBJ2-1	CASSPNLRLAGGHNEQFF	TGTGCCAGCAGCCCTAACCTTAGGCTAGCGGGGGGCCACAATGAGCAGTTCTTC
.	TRBV5-5	TRBD2	TRBJ2-7	CASSFGHPWTSGFSYEQYF	TGTGCCAGCAGTTTTGGTCATCCTTGGACTAGCGGATTTTCCTACGAGCAGTACTTC
.	TRBV29-1	.	TRBJ1-5	CSVGARDQPQHF	TGCAGCGTGGGAGCCAGGGACCAGCCCCAGCATTTT
.	TRBV5-1	.	TRBJ1-1	CASSFQERPTEAFF	TGCGCCAGCAGCTTTCAGGAGCGACCCACTGAAGCTTTCTTT
few	TRBV6-5	TRBD1	TRBJ1-1	CASSFRDRVFF	TGTGCCAGCAGTTTCCGGGACAGGGTTTTCTTT
.	TRBV7-2	.	TRBJ1-5	CASSYGRGQPQHF	TGTGCCAGCAGTTACGGACGAGGCCAGCCCCAGCATTTT
.	TRBV2	.	TRBJ1-1	CASSDRGGTNTEAFF	TGTGCCAGCAGTGACAGGGGAGGAACGAACACTGAAGCTTTCTTT
.	TRBV11-1	TRBD2	TRBJ2-5	CASSLGLAGQETQYF	TGTGCCAGCAGCTTAGGACTAGCGGGACAAGAGACCCAGTACTTC
few	TRBV6-4	TRBD1	TRBJ1-2	CASSEFPGGAIQDGYTF	TGTGCCAGCAGTGAGTTCCCAGGGGGGGCGATTCAAGATGGCTACACCTTC
.	TRBV5-4	.	TRBJ1-1	CASSFGFRGRRNTEAFF	TGTGCCAGCAGCTTTGGCTTCAGGGGCCGGCGGAACACTGAAGCTTTCTTT
.	TRBV4-3	TRBD1	TRBJ1-4	CASSQGDRGGDEKLFF	TGCGCCAGCAGCCAAGGGGACAGGGGCGGGGATGAAAAACTGTTTTTT
.	TRBV9	.	TRBJ1-3	CASTPGTSGNTIYF	TGTGCCAGCACTCCGGGAACTTCTGGAAACACCATATATTTT
few	TRBV2	.	TRBJ2-5	CATTALQETQYF	TGTGCCACCACCGCGCTACAAGAGACCCAGTACTTC
.	TRBV7-9	.	TRBJ2-1	CASSLEGGGQGRYNEQFF	TGTGCCAGCAGCTTAGAAGGAGGGGGGCAGGGGAGATACAATGAGCAGTTCTTC
.	TRBV13	TRBD1	TRBJ1-2	CASSLYRGPYGYTF	TGTGCCAGCAGCCTTTACAGGGGACCCTATGGCTACACCTTC
.	TRBV27	.	TRBJ2-1	CASARTPMSSYNEQFF	TGTGCCAGCGCCCGGACACCCATGAGCTCCTACAATGAGCAGTTCTTC
.	TRBV2	TRBD2	TRBJ2-1	CASSYRGDYNEQFF	TGTGCCAGCAGCTACCGGGGGGATTACAATGAGCAGTTCTTC
.	TRBV13	TRBD1	TRBJ1-1	CASSPVSPGQGTEAFF	TGTGCCAGCAGCCCCGTTAGTCCCGGACAGGGCACTGAAGCTTTCTTT
.	TRBV23-1	TRBD1	TRBJ1-2	CASSHPGQGSGYTF	TGCGCCAGCAGTCATCCCGGACAGGGGAGTGGCTACACCTTC
medium-sized	TRBV5-1	.	TRBJ1-2	CASSGGDGIYGYTF	TGCGCCAGCAGCGGTGGGGACGGGATCTATGGCTACACCTTC